This T cell receptor (beta chain) was captured in a study of CD8 T cells in Susac syndrome. Between the trimmed V and J ends, which lost 1 base and 5 bases, there was a span of 11 bases. The CDR3 contains 14 residues. From germline, CDR1 is MGHRA and CDR2 YSYEKL. Reverse transcription of about 0.45 to 1 ug RNA was carried out with random hexamers. Using its own MiXCR run on the immunoSEQ multiplex PCR reads, TCRdb lists one record per CDR3 protein. The sample has tens of thousands of distinct CDR3 sequences, around 94% seen once. The clonotype was recovered from a human donor in good health. Sequencing input: CD8+ T cells from PBMCs. This chain uses TRBV4-1 with TRBJ1-1; D gene unclear. CDR3 sequence: CASSQVNWATEAFF. The CDR3 region has the DNA TGCGCCAGCAGCCAAGTCAACTGGGCTACTGAAGCTTTCTTT.